The next 7 T cell receptor beta chains were all read from a single sample in a study of blood T cell repertoires in COVID-19 (dated by TCRdb to the early 2020s). The library relied on the immunoSEQ multiplex PCR assay. The clones in this table, taken by TCRdb from immuneACCESS, are in-frame only. Not every clone is retained; where verified, under half of the shortfall comes from an unresolved V gene, and the cause of the rest is unknown. This sample holds 40,000 or so clones; around 90% were observed only once. The ten largest make up about 0.4% of the sample. The sequenced sample consisted of peripheral blood. The receptors were sampled from a human donor in a cohort sampled during active COVID-19.

CDR3 DNA: TGTGCCAGCAGCCAAGATTTCGGTTACTCTGGAAACACCATATATTTT. This codes for CASSQDFGYSGNTIYF. V is TRBV14 and J is TRBJ1-3; D unclear. The CDR3 length is 16 residues. Germline assignment: CDR1 SGHDN and CDR2 FVKESK. V was cut by 0 bases and J by 0 bases, with 9 bases left in between.

This clone was observed a few times. The V and J genes are TRBV7-9 and TRBJ2-7, with D possibly TRBD2 on 5 matching bases. Germline loops: CDR1 SEHNR, CDR2 FQNEAQ (reference sequence). V gave up 5 bases and J gave up 1 base, with 9 bases separating them. The CDR3 loop spans 13 amino acids. The CDR3 sequence: CASSNRDSYEQYF. CDR3 coding DNA: TGTGCCAGCAGCAATCGGGATTCCTACGAGCAGTACTTC. The entire variable domain, with the rest obtained from reference TRBV7-9 and TRBJ2-7, is as follows: DTGVSQNPRHKITKRGQNVTFRCDPISEHNRLYWYRQTLGQGPEFLTYFQNEAQLEKSRLLSDRFSAERPKGSFSTLEIQRTEQGDSAMYLCASSNRDSYEQYFGPGTRLTVT.

The chain has TRBV6-4 and TRBJ1-5; TRBD1 matches 8 bases. The ends lost 6 bases at V and 2 bases at J; junction bases unmatched: 3. Germline V gene lookup returns CDR1 MRHNA and CDR2 SNTAGT. The CDR3 is 14 amino acids. The CDR3 here is CASSPTGGNQPQHF. In nucleotides, the CDR3 is TGTGCCAGCAGCCCGACAGGGGGCAATCAGCCCCAGCATTTT.

The chain carries TRBV9 and TRBJ2-1; TRBD2 matches at 8 bases. Per the germline V gene, CDR1 is SGDLS and CDR2 is YYNGEE. With 1 base clipped from V and 3 bases from J, the junction kept 3 bases outside the gene matches. The CDR3 runs 15 residues. The CDR3 here is CASSVSGGNYNEQFF. In DNA form, the CDR3 reads TGTGCCAGCAGCGTAAGCGGGGGCAACTACAATGAGCAGTTCTTC.

V usage is TRBV2 and J usage is TRBJ1-2; unclear D gene. CDR3 length: 16 amino acids. V was shortened by 4 bases and J by 0 bases, with 15 bases between the two germline ends. The V gene's germline CDR1 is SNHLY and CDR2 FYNNEI. Here the CDR3 DNA reads TGTGCCAGCAGTGTAAGACGGAGGACCTCTAACTATGGCTACACCTTC. It yields the protein CASSVRRRTSNYGYTF.

The chain recombines TRBV5-5 with TRBJ1-1; D is perhaps TRBD1 (6 bases). The germline gives CDR1 SGHKS, CDR2 YYEKEE (reference sequence). The CDR3 consists of 16 residues. V was pared by 0 bases and J by 3 bases, with 15 bases between. Here the CDR3 reads CASSLVAGDWDTEAFF. The CDR3 nucleotides read TGTGCCAGCAGCTTGGTGGCAGGGGATTGGGACACTGAAGCTTTCTTT.

This rearrangement joins TRBV24-1 to TRBJ1-2; a possible D gene is TRBD1 (5 bases). V gave up 2 bases and J gave up 3 bases, with 15 bases separating them. CDR1 KGHDR and CDR2 SFDVKD come from the germline V gene. CDR3 length: 16 residues. CDR3 sequence: CATSDSNPWGDYGYTF. The DNA for the CDR3 is TGTGCCACCAGTGATTCGAACCCTTGGGGGGACTATGGCTACACCTTC.